Following are 30 T cell receptor beta chains from one sample sequenced in a study of cytomegalovirus exposure and HLA in healthy donors. The protocol was immunoSEQ multiplex PCR, while the TCRdb copy is restricted to in-frame clones and leaves out a portion. In the table there are 260,000 or so clones, about 90% of which are singletons. Material for sequencing was PBMCs. The source is a woman in her twenties or thirties in good health and CMV-seronegative.

The chain uses TRBV2 and TRBJ2-1, with 15 nucleotides matching TRBD2. The CDR3 length is 15 residues. Germline CDR1 is SNHLY and CDR2 is FYNNEI. V was pared by 6 bases and J by 8 bases, with 5 bases of the junction left unmatched. In DNA, the CDR3 is TGTGCCAGCAGGGGGACTAGCGGGAGGCGCGATGAGCAGTTCTTC. It yields the protein CASRGTSGRRDEQFF.

The chain is built from TRBV27 and TRBJ2-1; the D call may be TRBD1 or TRBD2 (5 bases each). Trimming removed 3 bases at V and 7 bases at J, with 13 bases between. CDR3 length: 14 amino acids. Germline V gene data show CDR1 as MNHEY and CDR2 as SMNVEV (reference sequence). The CDR3: CASSLGRVGNEQFF. The CDR3 nucleotides read TGTGCCAGCAGTTTGGGGCGGGTGGGTAATGAGCAGTTCTTC.

This chain uses TRBV19 with TRBJ1-1; D unclear. The length of the CDR3 is 16 residues. The germline CDR1 and CDR2 sequences are LNHDA and SQIVND (reference sequence). Trimming removed 0 bases from V and 0 bases from J, with 11 bases in between. The CDR3 nucleotides are TGTGCCAGTAGTATAGACACTCGGCAGATGAACACTGAAGCTTTCTTT. The encoded protein is CASSIDTRQMNTEAFF.

V usage is TRBV14 and J usage is TRBJ2-7, with unresolved D. Germline V gene sequence: CDR1 SGHDN, CDR2 FVKESK. The CDR3 consists of 12 residues. Deletions cut 3 bases from V and 2 bases from J, with 5 bases between. CDR3 sequence: CASSQHTYEQYF. For the CDR3, the DNA is TGTGCCAGCAGCCAGCACACCTACGAGCAGTACTTC.

This sequence joins TRBV30 and TRBJ2-7; D may be TRBD2 (5 bases). Germline values: CDR1 GTSNPN, CDR2 SVGIG (reference sequence). The V end lost 6 bases, the J end lost 2 bases, and 14 bases lay between the germline ends. The CDR3 consists of 13 residues. The CDR3 spells CACQSGYTYEQYF. The DNA for the CDR3 is TGTGCCTGCCAATCGGGGTATACCTACGAGCAGTACTTC. The full variable domain, completed using reference TRBV30 and TRBJ2-7, is SQTIHQWPATLVQPVGSPLSLECTVEGTSNPNLYWYRQAAGRGLQLLFYSVGIGQISSEVPQNLSASRPQDRQFILSSKKLLLSDSGFYLCACQSGYTYEQYFGPGTRLTVT.

The chain recombines TRBV27 with TRBJ2-1; possibly TRBD1 or TRBD2 for D (5 bases each). CDR3 length: 15 residues. CDR1 is MNHEY, CDR2 SMNVEV, per germline (reference sequence). The V gene lost 7 bases and the J gene lost 2 bases, with 15 bases spanning the gap. The CDR3 region is CASTPAGTAYNEQFF. As DNA, the CDR3 is TGTGCCAGCACCCCAGCCGGGACGGCCTACAATGAGCAGTTCTTC.

The chain couples TRBV25-1 to TRBJ2-4; 10 bases line up with TRBD1. J lost 8 bases, V lost 4 bases, and 2 bases had no gene match. Looked up from germline, CDR1 is MGHDK and CDR2 is SYGVNS. The CDR3 has 13 residues. CDR3 region: CASSGDRGDIQYF. The CDR3, as DNA: TGTGCCAGCAGTGGGGACAGGGGAGACATTCAGTACTTC.

About this clone itself: This CDR3 is also generated by other DNA sequences in the sample. The chain joins TRBV28 to TRBJ2-1, with 7 bases that match TRBD2. The germline gives CDR1 MDHEN, CDR2 SYDVKM. V lost 5 bases and J lost 0; bases outside the gene matches: 1. The CDR3 is made up of 14 amino acids. The CDR3 loop is CASSLAVSYNEQFF. The CDR3 bases are TGTGCCAGCAGTCTAGCGGTCTCCTACAATGAGCAGTTCTTC.

The chain is built from TRBV14 and TRBJ2-7; D not certain. The CDR3 has 15 residues. Germline-derived CDR1 and CDR2 are SGHDN and FVKESK. Deletions cut 0 bases from V and 6 bases from J, with 15 bases between. The CDR3 is CASSQELLLTGEQYF. CDR3 in DNA: TGTGCCAGCAGCCAAGAACTCCTGCTGACTGGCGAGCAGTACTTC.

CDR3 nucleotide sequence: TGTGCCAGTAGTATAGGAGTCCTCTACAATGAGCAGTTCTTC. This codes for CASSIGVLYNEQFF. V usage is TRBV19 and J usage is TRBJ2-1, with D unresolved. CDR1 is LNHDA and CDR2 is SQIVND in the germline V gene (reference sequence). V was trimmed by 1 base and J by 3 bases, leaving 7 bases between them. This CDR3 region has 14 residues.

The V gene is TRBV6-5, the J gene TRBJ1-4; D ambiguous. The CDR3 has 14 residues. The germline V gene has CDR1 MNHEY and CDR2 SVGAGI. Deletions cut 5 bases from V and 0 bases from J, with 7 bases between. CDR3 sequence: CASSLYATNEKLFF. DNA for the CDR3: TGTGCCAGCAGTCTTTATGCAACTAATGAAAAACTGTTTTTT.

This chain links TRBV11-2 with TRBJ2-7; D uncertain. V was pared by 4 bases and J by 2 bases, with 6 bases between. Germline CDR1 SGHAT, CDR2 FQNNGV. CDR3 length: 12 residues. The CDR3 DNA reads TGTGCCAGCAGCTCCCTTACCTACGAGCAGTACTTC. This sequence encodes CASSSLTYEQYF.

The chain is built from TRBV11-2 and TRBJ2-7; TRBD2 aligns across 12 bases. Germline assignment: CDR1 SGHAT and CDR2 FQNNGV. The ends lost 4 bases at V and 3 bases at J; junction bases unmatched: 4. The CDR3 has 15 amino acids. As DNA, the CDR3 is TGTGCCAGCAGCTCGACTAGCGGGAGTTTCTACGAGCAGTACTTC. It yields the protein CASSSTSGSFYEQYF.

This chain uses TRBV2 with TRBJ2-6; the D gene is possibly TRBD1 (5 bases). The germline V and J ends were trimmed by 7 bases and 0 bases, with 19 bases remaining between them. CDR1 and CDR2 (germline): SNHLY, FYNNEI. The CDR3 is 18 residues long. Written as DNA, the CDR3 is TGTGCCAGCACCCTAAGACAGATTGGGGTCTCTGGGGCCAACGTCCTGACTTTC. This translates into CASTLRQIGVSGANVLTF.

The chain is built from TRBV28 and TRBJ1-2; perhaps TRBD1 as D (6 bases). The length of the CDR3 is 14 residues. V lost 2 bases and J lost 2, with 9 bases in between. Germline CDR1 and CDR2: MDHEN and SYDVKM. CDR3: CASSLATGNYGYTF. CDR3 bases: TGTGCCAGCAGTTTAGCGACAGGAAACTATGGCTACACCTTC.

The chain combines TRBV30 with TRBJ2-3; TRBD2 matches 7 bases. This CDR3 comprises 17 residues. Germline CDR1 and CDR2: GTSNPN and SVGIG (reference sequence). V trimming: 0 bases; J trimming: 0 bases; junction bases outside the gene matches: 9. The CDR3 DNA is TGTGCCTGGAGTGTAGGGTTGGGAGGGCCTAGCACAGATACGCAGTATTTT. This codes for CAWSVGLGGPSTDTQYF.

This sequence joins TRBV25-1 and TRBJ1-2; D not resolved. Trimming pared 10 bases from V and 2 bases from J, leaving 5 bases between. In germline, CDR1 is MGHDK, CDR2 SYGVNS. This CDR3 is built from 10 residues. CDR3 DNA sequence: TGTGCCACCAACAACTATGGCTACACCTTC. Translated, it gives CATNNYGYTF.

V gene TRBV28 combines with J gene TRBJ2-5; tentatively, D is TRBD1 or TRBD2 (5 bases each). V shed 6 bases and J shed 5 bases, with 16 bases lying between them. CDR1 and CDR2 from the germline V gene are MDHEN and SYDVKM. The CDR3 totals 14 residues. The CDR3: CASRPAGPGETQYF. CDR3 coding DNA: TGTGCCAGCAGGCCCGCAGGGCCGGGGGAGACCCAGTACTTC.

The chain couples TRBV30 to TRBJ1-4; D not certain. The CDR3 is made up of 13 amino acids. Per germline, CDR1 GTSNPN and CDR2 SVGIG (reference sequence). Trimming cost V 3 bases and J 7 bases, with 12 bases left between them. CDR3 sequence (DNA): TGTGCCTGGAGGAGAGGAGGAAGTGAAAAACTGTTTTTT. Its protein product is CAWRRGGSEKLFF. Supplemented by reference TRBV30 and TRBJ1-4, the full variable domain reads SQTIHQWPATLVQPVGSPLSLECTVEGTSNPNLYWYRQAAGRGLQLLFYSVGIGQISSEVPQNLSASRPQDRQFILSSKKLLLSDSGFYLCAWRRGGSEKLFFGSGTQLSVL.

The V gene is TRBV28, the J gene TRBJ1-4, with D unresolved. V shed 2 bases and J shed 5 bases, with 12 bases lying between them. CDR3 size: 15 residues. CDR1 and CDR2 from the germline V gene are MDHEN and SYDVKM. CDR3 protein: CASSLGSVRNEKLFF. The DNA for the CDR3 is TGTGCCAGCAGTTTAGGGTCGGTTAGAAATGAAAAACTGTTTTTT.

This chain links TRBV2 with TRBJ1-2; 7 bases map to TRBD1. Germline trimming cut 7 bases from V and 7 bases from J; bases unmatched to any gene: 12. Per germline, CDR1 SNHLY and CDR2 FYNNEI. This CDR3 is built from 14 residues. This chain's CDR3 is CASTPGGLSRGYTF. Here the CDR3 DNA reads TGTGCCAGCACCCCAGGGGGACTTTCCCGTGGCTACACCTTC.

V usage is TRBV29-1 and J usage is TRBJ2-2; TRBD1 matches at 8 bases. The CDR3 has 14 amino acids. Germline CDR1 is SQVTM and CDR2 is ANQGSEA. V was pared by 6 bases and J by 1 base, with 4 bases of the junction left unmatched. CDR3 protein: CSVGRGLNTGELFF. In DNA form, the CDR3 reads TGCAGCGTCGGCAGGGGGCTGAACACCGGGGAGCTGTTTTTT.

This clone was seen only once. V is TRBV5-5 and J is TRBJ2-2; no reliable D call. Deletions cut 2 bases from V and 2 bases from J, with 10 bases between. The CDR3 contains 15 residues. Germline CDR1 SGHKS, CDR2 YYEKEE (reference sequence). The CDR3 reads CASSFMLRNTGELFF. CDR3 sequence (DNA): TGTGCCAGCAGCTTCATGTTGAGAAACACCGGGGAGCTGTTTTTT.

The chain joins TRBV28 to TRBJ1-2; D remains ambiguous. This CDR3 is 13 amino acids long. Germline lookup yields CDR1 MDHEN and CDR2 SYDVKM. The V gene lost 4 bases and the J gene lost 6 bases, with 12 bases spanning the gap. CDR3 in amino acids: CASSSKSAHGYTF. For the CDR3, the DNA is TGTGCCAGCAGTTCAAAAAGTGCTCATGGCTACACCTTC.

The V call is TRBV7-6, the J call TRBJ2-5, with unresolved D. CDR1 SGHVS and CDR2 FNYEAQ come from the germline V gene. CDR3 length: 14 amino acids. Trimming cost V 2 bases and J 4 bases, with 11 bases left between them. Here the CDR3 reads CASSLSLDGETQYF. The CDR3 bases are TGTGCCAGCAGCTTAAGTCTAGATGGAGAGACCCAGTACTTC. Drawing the rest from reference TRBV7-6 and TRBJ2-5, the complete variable domain is GAGVSQSPRYKVTKRGQDVALRCDPISGHVSLYWYRQALGQGPEFLTYFNYEAQQDKSGLPNDRFSAERPEGSISTLTIQRTEQRDSAMYRCASSLSLDGETQYFGPGTRLLVL.

This chain joins TRBV9 and TRBJ2-2, with D possibly TRBD1 on 6 matching bases. Trimming cost V 4 bases and J 1 base, with 11 bases left between them. The CDR3 runs to 15 residues. CDR1 and CDR2 (germline): SGDLS, YYNGEE. This chain's CDR3 is CASSLRGGNTGELFF. CDR3 DNA sequence: TGTGCCAGCAGCCTTAGAGGGGGGAACACCGGGGAGCTGTTTTTT.

V is TRBV7-2 and J is TRBJ2-3; D remains unclear. Germline V gene sequence: CDR1 SGHTA, CDR2 FQGNSA. The V end lost 0 bases, the J end lost 4 bases, and 5 bases lay between the germline ends. CDR3 length: 13 residues. CDR3 amino acids: CASSLAGSDTQYF. CDR3 DNA: TGTGCCAGCAGCTTAGCAGGGTCAGATACGCAGTATTTT.

Only one count was recorded for this clone. V is TRBV27 and J is TRBJ2-1; 8 bases map to TRBD2. Per the germline V gene, CDR1 is MNHEY and CDR2 is SMNVEV (reference sequence). CDR3 length: 15 amino acids. The junction had 6 bases not matched to a gene; V was cut back by 8 bases and J by 0 bases. CDR3 loop: CASVTSVGSYNEQFF. The CDR3, as DNA: TGTGCCAGCGTGACTAGCGTAGGCTCCTACAATGAGCAGTTCTTC.

The CDR3 region is CASSVGEGSGGNTIYF. The CDR3 DNA reads as TGTGCCAGCAGCGTAGGAGAGGGGTCTGGAGGAAACACCATATATTTT. The genes are TRBV9 and TRBJ1-3, with D maybe TRBD1 (5 bases). The CDR3 has 16 residues. Germline values: CDR1 SGDLS, CDR2 YYNGEE. Between the trimmed V and J ends, which lost 0 bases and 4 bases, there was a span of 14 bases.

This chain links TRBV5-4 with TRBJ2-7, with D possibly being TRBD2 (6 bases). The V and J ends lost 2 bases and 1 base respectively, with 13 bases between them. Germline V gene data show CDR1 as SGHNT and CDR2 as YYREEE (reference sequence). This CDR3 contains 15 residues. CDR3 sequence reads: CASSLTGTESYEQYF. For the CDR3, the DNA is TGTGCCAGCAGCTTAACCGGGACTGAGTCCTACGAGCAGTACTTC.